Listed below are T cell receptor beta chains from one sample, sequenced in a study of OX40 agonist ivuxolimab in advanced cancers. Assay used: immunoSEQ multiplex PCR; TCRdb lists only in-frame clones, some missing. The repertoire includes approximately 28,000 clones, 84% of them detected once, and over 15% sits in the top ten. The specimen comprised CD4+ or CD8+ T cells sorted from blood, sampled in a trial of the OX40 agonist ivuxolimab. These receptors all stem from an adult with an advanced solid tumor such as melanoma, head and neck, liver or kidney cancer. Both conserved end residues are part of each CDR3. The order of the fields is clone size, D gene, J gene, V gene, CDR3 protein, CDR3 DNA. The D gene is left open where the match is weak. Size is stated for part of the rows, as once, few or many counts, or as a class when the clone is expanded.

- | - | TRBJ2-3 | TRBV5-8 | CASSFGSTDTQYF | TGTGCCAGCAGCTTCGGGTCCACAGATACGCAGTATTTT
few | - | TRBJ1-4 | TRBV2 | CASTVGRDEKLFF | TGTGCCAGCACAGTTGGGAGGGATGAAAAACTGTTTTTT
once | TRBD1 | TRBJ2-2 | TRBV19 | CASSWTGFNGELFF | TGTGCCAGTAGCTGGACAGGGTTCAACGGGGAGCTGTTTTTT
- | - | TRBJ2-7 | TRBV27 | CASSFRGAGYEQYF | TGTGCCAGCAGTTTTAGGGGGGCAGGGTACGAGCAGTACTTC
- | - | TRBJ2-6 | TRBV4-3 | CASSQDQSSGANVLTF | TGCGCCAGCAGCCAAGATCAGAGTTCTGGGGCCAACGTCCTGACTTTC
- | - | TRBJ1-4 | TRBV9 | CASSPGTGINEKLFF | TGTGCCAGCAGCCCAGGCACAGGGATTAATGAAAAACTGTTTTTT
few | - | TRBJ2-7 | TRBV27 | CASSLTYRAREQYF | TGTGCCAGCAGTTTAACCTATCGGGCTCGGGAGCAGTACTTC
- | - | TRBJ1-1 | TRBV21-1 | CASSQGGRDTEAFF | TGTGCCAGCAGCCAAGGGGGGAGGGACACTGAAGCTTTCTTT
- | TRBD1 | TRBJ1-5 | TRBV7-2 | CASSQGQGSNQPQHF | TGTGCCAGCAGCCAAGGACAGGGGAGCAATCAGCCCCAGCATTTT
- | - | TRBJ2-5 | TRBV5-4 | CASSLGENQETQYF | TGTGCCAGCAGCTTGGGGGAGAACCAAGAGACCCAGTACTTC
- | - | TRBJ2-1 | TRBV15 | CATSETGQPSGEQFF | TGTGCCACCAGCGAAACCGGCCAACCCTCCGGTGAGCAGTTCTTC
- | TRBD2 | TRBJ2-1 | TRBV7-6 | CASSFNGGAGEQFF | TGTGCCAGCAGCTTCAACGGGGGGGCCGGTGAGCAGTTCTTC
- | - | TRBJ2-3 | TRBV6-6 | CASSWGSSTDTQYF | TGTGCCAGCAGCTGGGGGTCTAGCACAGATACGCAGTATTTT
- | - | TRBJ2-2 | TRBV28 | CASSLSAGGLTGELFF | TGTGCCAGCAGTTTATCGGCCGGTGGACTCACCGGGGAGCTGTTTTTT
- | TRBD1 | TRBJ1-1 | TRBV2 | CASREPGQGAGNTEAFF | TGTGCCAGCAGAGAACCGGGACAGGGGGCAGGGAACACTGAAGCTTTCTTT
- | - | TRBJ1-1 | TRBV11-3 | CASSLGGSLTEAFF | TGTGCCAGCAGCTTAGGTGGCAGCCTTACTGAAGCTTTCTTT
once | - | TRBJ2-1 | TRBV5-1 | CASSLEGNEQFF | TGCGCCAGCAGCTTGGAGGGCAATGAGCAGTTCTTC
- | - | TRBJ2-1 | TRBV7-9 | CASRAYNEQFF | TGTGCCAGCAGAGCATACAATGAGCAGTTCTTC
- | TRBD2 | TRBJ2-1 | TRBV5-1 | CASSATGTSGIPSYNEQFF | TGCGCCAGCAGCGCCACCGGGACTAGCGGGATCCCTTCCTACAATGAGCAGTTCTTC
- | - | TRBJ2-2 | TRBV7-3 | CASSPEVSTGELFF | TGTGCCAGCAGCCCAGAGGTTAGCACCGGGGAGCTGTTTTTT
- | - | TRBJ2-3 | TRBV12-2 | CASRFADPAGTQYF | TGTGCAAGTCGCTTTGCGGACCCCGCGGGTACGCAGTATTTT
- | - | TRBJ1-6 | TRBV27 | CASSLFGGSPLHF | TGTGCCAGCAGTTTATTCGGGGGTTCACCCCTCCACTTT
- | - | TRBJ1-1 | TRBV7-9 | CASSLRLEQNEAFF | TGTGCCAGCAGCTTAAGGTTGGAACAGAATGAAGCTTTCTTT
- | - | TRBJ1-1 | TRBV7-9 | CASLGGNTEAFF | TGTGCCAGCCTCGGGGGGAACACTGAAGCTTTCTTT
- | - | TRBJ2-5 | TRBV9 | CASSVAPAQETQYF | TGTGCCAGCAGCGTAGCTCCAGCCCAAGAGACCCAGTACTTC
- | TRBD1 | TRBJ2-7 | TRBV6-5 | CASSSYRTGPHYEQYF | TGTGCCAGCAGTTCTTACAGGACAGGGCCCCACTACGAGCAGTACTTC
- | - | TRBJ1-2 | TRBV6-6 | CASSYSSGVNYGYTF | TGTGCCAGCAGTTACTCGTCGGGGGTTAACTATGGCTACACCTTC
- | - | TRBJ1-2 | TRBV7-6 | CASSVPDRPDPGGYTF | TGTGCCAGCAGCGTACCAGACAGACCGGACCCCGGTGGCTACACCTTC
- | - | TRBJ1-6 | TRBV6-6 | CASSYGGPGGPLHF | TGTGCCAGCAGTTACGGGGGGCCTGGGGGACCCCTCCACTTT
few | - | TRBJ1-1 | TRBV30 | CAWSVRENTEAFF | TGTGCCTGGAGTGTAAGGGAGAACACTGAAGCTTTCTTT